Listed below are T cell receptor beta chains from one sample, sequenced in a study of T cell repertoires in cytomegalovirus infection. These TCRs are of unknown antigen specificity. TCRdb processed the reads anew with MiXCR; each CDR3 protein has one entry. The data contain some 700,000 distinct CDR3 sequences, roughly a third of them seen just once; the ten biggest clones take up 18%. This specimen consisted of cultured PBMCs, obtained from culture after CMV antigen stimulation. The receptors were gathered from a human donor in good health (CMV status not recorded). Some clones in this sample may be carry-over from other donors' samples. Both conserved end residues are part of each CDR3. The D gene is left open where the match is weak. Clone size, where shown, is once, few, many, or a class for clones that have expanded.

>.|TRBJ2-1|TRBV6-2/TRBV6-3|TRBD1
TGTGCCAGCAGTGACGGGACAGACACATACTACAATGAGCAGTTCTTC
CASSDGTDTYYNEQFF
>.|TRBJ2-7|TRBV28|.
TGTGCCAGCAGTTCCTTCACACCACCCTCCTACGAGCAGTACTTC
CASSSFTPPSYEQYF
>.|TRBJ2-3|TRBV2|.
TGTGCCAGCAGTGAACTCCCAGGGGATACGCAGTATTTT
CASSELPGDTQYF
>.|TRBJ2-7|TRBV19|.
TGTGCCAGTAGTACGGGACCCCAAGGGGGAGGGGAGCAGTACTTC
CASSTGPQGGGEQYF
>.|TRBJ2-3|TRBV6-1|.
TGTGCCAGCAGCGTGCCGGGACCCAGCACAGATACGCAGTATTTT
CASSVPGPSTDTQYF
>.|TRBJ2-5|TRBV2|TRBD2
TGTGCCAGCAGTGCCGGGACTAGCGGAAGAGAGACCCAGTACTTC
CASSAGTSGRETQYF
>few|TRBJ2-1|TRBV6-2/TRBV6-3|.
TGTGCCAGCACCTTACCCTCCCACAATGAGCAGTTCTTC
CASTLPSHNEQFF
>.|TRBJ2-5|TRBV12-3/TRBV12-4|.
TGTGCCAGCAGTTTCAACATTGGTACGGAGACCCAGTACTTC
CASSFNIGTETQYF
>.|TRBJ1-5|TRBV4-1|.
TGCGCCAGCAGCCAAGTAGGGGTTAGCAATCAGCCCCAGCATTTT
CASSQVGVSNQPQHF
>.|TRBJ2-4|TRBV23-1|.
TGCGCCAGCAGTCAATCCGCTCGACAGTTAGCCAAAAACATTCAGTACTTC
CASSQSARQLAKNIQYF
>.|TRBJ1-5|TRBV19|TRBD1
TGTGCCAGTAGTCTGACAGGGGTGGTCAATCAGCCCCAGCATTTT
CASSLTGVVNQPQHF
>few|TRBJ2-1|TRBV9|.
TGTGCCAGCAGCACGCGGGCCTCCCCCCTATGGAATGAGCAGTTCTTC
CASSTRASPLWNEQFF
>few|TRBJ2-1|TRBV5-1|TRBD2
TGCGCCAGCACCCCCGGACACCGGACTAGCGGTAGCTCCTACAATGAGCAGTTCTTC
CASTPGHRTSGSSYNEQFF
>many|TRBJ2-7|TRBV7-2|.
TGTGCCAGCAGCCGAGGGGGGTTCGAGCAGTACTTC
CASSRGGFEQYF
>many|TRBJ1-2|TRBV7-2|.
TGTGCCAGCAGCTTAAGGTCCGGTGGCTACACCTTC
CASSLRSGGYTF
>.|TRBJ1-1|TRBV6-2/TRBV6-3|.
TGTGCCAGCAGTGACCGGACAGATTCGAACACTGAAGCTTTCTTT
CASSDRTDSNTEAFF
>few|TRBJ2-1|TRBV7-2|.
TGTGCCAGCAGCTCCCGCGGAGGGACTAATGAGCAGTTCTTC
CASSSRGGTNEQFF
>.|TRBJ2-7|TRBV7-6|.
TGTGCCACCGGACAGCACTACGAGCAGTACTTC
CATGQHYEQYF
>.|TRBJ1-1|TRBV10-3|.
TGTGCCAGTACTGGGGCGGCTGAAGCTTTCTTT
CASTGAAEAFF
>.|TRBJ1-2|TRBV7-9|.
TGTGCCAGCAGCTTGTCACGGGGATCCGACTATGGCTACACCTTC
CASSLSRGSDYGYTF
>.|TRBJ2-7|TRBV7-8|.
TGTGCCAGCAGCTTTAATCGGGGGAGCTACGAGCAGTACTTC
CASSFNRGSYEQYF
>.|TRBJ2-3|TRBV7-2|TRBD2
TGTGCCAGCAGCCCCTCTTCCCAGCTAGCGGGATATACGCAGTATTTT
CASSPSSQLAGYTQYF
>few|TRBJ1-5|TRBV4-3|.
TGCGCCAGCAGCCAAGATGGACAGTTAAATCAGCCCCAGCATTTT
CASSQDGQLNQPQHF
>.|TRBJ2-3|TRBV6-1|.
TGTGCCAGCAGTGAAGATCGGAGGGATAGCACAGATACGCAGTATTTT
CASSEDRRDSTDTQYF
>once|TRBJ2-3|TRBV30|TRBD2
TGTGCCTGGAGTTCGACTAGCAGATACACAGATACGCAGTATTTT
CAWSSTSRYTDTQYF
>few|TRBJ2-2|TRBV4-1|TRBD1
TGCGCCAGCAGCCGCAAGACAGGGTTCACCGGGGAGCTGTTTTTT
CASSRKTGFTGELFF
>once|TRBJ2-1|TRBV6-5|.
TGTGCCAGCAGTTCCGGGCCCCCCAATGAGCAGTTCTTC
CASSSGPPNEQFF
>few|TRBJ1-5|TRBV6-2/TRBV6-3|.
TGTGCCAGCAGCCCCACCAGGGGTTATAGCAATCAGCCCCAGCATTTT
CASSPTRGYSNQPQHF
>.|TRBJ2-5|TRBV10-3|.
TGTGCCATCTCAGAATGGGAAGGCCAAGAGACCCAGTACTTC
CAISEWEGQETQYF
>few|TRBJ2-1|TRBV7-2|TRBD2
TGTGCCAGCAGCTTAGGGCTAGCGGGGGTAAGGGAGCAGTTCTTC
CASSLGLAGVREQFF
>few|TRBJ2-2|TRBV7-2|TRBD1
TGTGCCACCCACTGGACAGGGCAGAACACCGGGGAGCTGTTTTTT
CATHWTGQNTGELFF
>few|TRBJ1-3|TRBV9|.
TGTGCCAGCAGCGCCCTTGCAGGGTCGCCCATATATTTT
CASSALAGSPIYF
>once|TRBJ2-4|TRBV12-3/TRBV12-4|.
TGTGCCAGCACCCGGACCCTAGCCAAAAACATTCAGTACTTC
CASTRTLAKNIQYF
>.|TRBJ2-7|TRBV19|TRBD2
TGTGCCAGCGAAGAGACTAGCGGGAGCTACGAGCAGTACTTC
CASEETSGSYEQYF
>few|TRBJ1-5|TRBV18|TRBD1
TGTGCCAGCTCACCAACCGGGACAGGGGTAGGAAGGCAGCCCCAGCATTTT
CASSPTGTGVGRQPQHF
>.|TRBJ1-2|TRBV6-1|.
TGTGCCAGCAGTGATGGGGACACGCCGTCCTTC
CASSDGDTPSF
>.|TRBJ1-2|TRBV20-1|TRBD1
TGCAGTGCTAGCAGACAGGGACTAGCTAACTATGGCTACACCTTC
CSASRQGLANYGYTF
>many|TRBJ1-2|TRBV7-2|TRBD1
TGTGCCAGCAGCAAAAGGCTAGGACAGGGTAGTTATGGCTACACCTTC
CASSKRLGQGSYGYTF
>few|TRBJ1-2|TRBV7-8|.
TGTGCCAGCAACATACAGGGCCTTGGCTATGGCTACACCTTC
CASNIQGLGYGYTF
>.|TRBJ1-5|TRBV6-1|.
TGTGCCAGCAGTGAATATCGGGGAGGCAATCAGCCCCAGCATTTT
CASSEYRGGNQPQHF
>once|TRBJ1-6|TRBV19|.
TGTGCCAGTAGTATCCCGGAAGGCGGGCACCACTTT
CASSIPEGGHHF
>.|TRBJ2-3|TRBV20-1|TRBD2
TGCAGTGCCATAATTAGCGGGATCCCAGATACGCAGTATTTT
CSAIISGIPDTQYF
>.|TRBJ2-3|TRBV20-1|.
TGCAGTGCTCCCGCCCCCACGGGAATTAGCACAGATACGCAGTATTTT
CSAPAPTGISTDTQYF
>.|TRBJ1-5|TRBV6-6|.
TGTGCCAGCCGAACAATCAGGGGAACCAGCAATCAGCCCCAGCATTTT
CASRTIRGTSNQPQHF
>many|TRBJ2-3|TRBV7-2|.
TGTGCCAGCAGCTTTGCTAGGAGGGGGTTCTCGCAGTATTTT
CASSFARRGFSQYF
>.|TRBJ2-1|TRBV7-3|.
TGTGCCAGCAGCTCGGACTCCCTGGGGGAGCAGTTCTTC
CASSSDSLGEQFF
>many|TRBJ1-4|TRBV7-2|.
TGTGCCAGCAGAACAAAGGCAGGCCCCTATGAAAAACTGTTTTTT
CASRTKAGPYEKLFF
>few|TRBJ2-3|TRBV7-2|.
TGTGCCAGCAGCCCCCGGGAGACAGATACGCAGTATTTT
CASSPRETDTQYF
>.|TRBJ2-3|TRBV29-1|.
TGCAGCGTTGAGGGGGCCCACAGCACAGATACGCAGTATTTT
CSVEGAHSTDTQYF
>.|TRBJ2-7|TRBV6-5|TRBD2
TGTGCCAGCAGTTACTCGATCGGGAGGGCCGCGAGCGAGCAGTACTTC
CASSYSIGRAASEQYF
>.|TRBJ1-1|TRBV7-9|TRBD1
TGTGCCAGCATCCTTATTGGACAGGCTCAGGCCACTGAAGCTTTCTTT
CASILIGQAQATEAFF
>few|TRBJ2-7|TRBV19|.
TGTGCCAGTAGCGCCCACGGTCGGGGCGGACCCTACGAGCAGTACTTC
CASSAHGRGGPYEQYF